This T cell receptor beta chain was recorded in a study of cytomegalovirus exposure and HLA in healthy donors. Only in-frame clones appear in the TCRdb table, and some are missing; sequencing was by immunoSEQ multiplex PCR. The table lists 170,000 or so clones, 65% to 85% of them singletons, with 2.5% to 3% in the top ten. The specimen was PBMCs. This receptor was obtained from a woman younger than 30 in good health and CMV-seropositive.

CDR3 in amino acids: CASGSGQGLAFF. DNA of the CDR3: TGTGCTAGTGGTTCGGGACAGGGGCTGGCTTTCTTT. The V call is TRBV12-5, the J call TRBJ1-1; 10 nucleotides agree with TRBD1. The CDR3 runs to 12 residues. The germline V gene has CDR1 LGHNT and CDR2 FRNRAP. The V and J ends lost 4 bases and 11 bases, in that order; junction bases with no gene match: 4.